The 17 T cell receptor beta chains in this list originate from one sample, sequenced in a study of T cells in localized non-small cell lung cancer. Profiled with immunoSEQ multiplex PCR; TCRdb holds only in-frame clones, not every one. Of approximately 45,000 clones detected, 86% appear once; the ten largest clones hold around 2.5%. The specimen comprised PBMCs, sampled before any cancer treatment. The receptors were gathered from a man between 40 and 70 years old with stage II lung adenocarcinoma.

This clone has only a few counts. V and J are TRBV29-1 and TRBJ1-1; TRBD1 matches at 8 bases. V shed 8 bases and J 5 bases; nucleotides not matched to a gene: 7. CDR1 and CDR2 (germline): SQVTM, ANQGSEA. The CDR3 loop spans 12 amino acids. Here the CDR3 reads CSFSTGVTEAFF. The CDR3, as DNA: TGCAGCTTCTCGACAGGGGTAACTGAAGCTTTCTTT.

This clone was seen a single time. The chain links TRBV30 to TRBJ1-6, with TRBD1 matching over 7 bases. The CDR3 is made up of 14 amino acids. The ends lost 0 bases at V and 10 bases at J; junction bases unmatched: 6. The V gene's germline CDR1 is GTSNPN and CDR2 SVGIG (reference sequence). The CDR3, as DNA: TGTGCCTGGAGTGTTTCAGGGGGTGGATCACCCCTCCACTTT. Amino acids: CAWSVSGGGSPLHF. Supplemented by reference TRBV30 and TRBJ1-6, the full variable domain reads SQTIHQWPATLVQPVGSPLSLECTVEGTSNPNLYWYRQAAGRGLQLLFYSVGIGQISSEVPQNLSASRPQDRQFILSSKKLLLSDSGFYLCAWSVSGGGSPLHFGNGTRLTVT.

The table lists this clone with a few counts. V is TRBV10-1 and J is TRBJ1-2, with TRBD1 identical over 8 bases. Per germline, CDR1 WNHNN and CDR2 SYGVQD (reference sequence). This CDR3 has 13 residues. The V gene end was trimmed by 3 bases and the J gene end by 6 bases; junction bases not matched to a gene: 3. Here the CDR3 reads CASSEGTGDGYTF. In DNA form, the CDR3 reads TGCGCCAGCAGTGAAGGGACAGGCGATGGCTACACCTTC.

The chain recombines TRBV5-1 with TRBJ2-1, with TRBD1 matching over 8 bases. Trimming took 7 bases from V and 8 from J; bases not matched to a gene: 14. The germline V gene encodes CDR1 SGHRS and CDR2 YFSETQ. The CDR3 covers 15 residues. The CDR3 DNA is TGCGCCAGCTCTGCGGGCCAGGGGGCGTTGTATGAGCAGTTCTTC. This encodes CASSAGQGALYEQFF.

The rearrangement joins TRBV4-1 to TRBJ2-5; 11 bases match TRBD1. This CDR3 is 15 amino acids long. The V segment lost 1 base and the J segment 5 bases; nucleotides outside the gene matches: 3. CDR1 and CDR2 (germline): MGHRA, YSYEKL. The CDR3 DNA follows: TGCGCCAGCAGCCAAGGGACAGGGGGCCGGGAGACCCAGTACTTC. Its translation: CASSQGTGGRETQYF.

The rearrangement uses TRBV4-2 and TRBJ2-1; 10 positions agree with TRBD2. The ends lost 1 base at V and 9 bases at J; junction bases unmatched: 15. CDR3 length: 18 residues. The germline V gene has CDR1 LGHNA and CDR2 YNFKEQ. Written as DNA, the CDR3 is TGTGCCAGCAGCCAAGGAGGTCTAGCGGGGGCCGGGGAGGGTGAGCAGTTCTTC. Its protein product is CASSQGGLAGAGEGEQFF.

The chain combines TRBV6-1 with TRBJ1-3; D remains unclear. CDR1 MNHNS and CDR2 SASEGT come from the germline V gene. This CDR3 has 13 amino acids. V lost 4 bases, J lost 4 bases, and 8 bases lay in between. DNA for the CDR3: TGTGCCAGCAGTGTTGCCTGGGGAAACACCATATATTTT. Residues: CASSVAWGNTIYF.

The chain has TRBV4-1 and TRBJ2-5; tentative D call: TRBD1 (6 bases). Germline assignment: CDR1 MGHRA and CDR2 YSYEKL. The CDR3 length is 14 residues. Deletions cut 1 base from V and 9 bases from J, with 15 bases between. The CDR3: CASSQGWGLMAQYF. DNA for the CDR3: TGCGCCAGCAGCCAAGGGTGGGGGCTGATGGCCCAGTACTTC.

This clone was found once. The V gene is TRBV7-9, the J gene TRBJ1-1, with D tentatively TRBD1 (6 bases). V was clipped by 1 base and J by 11 bases, with 11 bases between them. This CDR3 spans 12 amino acids. Germline CDR1 and CDR2: SEHNR and FQNEAQ (reference sequence). DNA of the CDR3: TGTGCCAGCAGCTTAGAAGGGGGGAGGGCTTTCTTT. Translation gives CASSLEGGRAFF.

This clone occurred once. The rearrangement uses TRBV5-6 and TRBJ2-5, with 7 bases lining up with TRBD1. Germline assignment: CDR1 SGHDT and CDR2 YYEEEE. The CDR3 extends over 15 amino acids. The V segment lost 0 bases and the J segment 7 bases; nucleotides outside the gene matches: 9. The CDR3 protein is CASSLAPGQSGTQYF. Written as DNA, the CDR3 is TGTGCCAGCAGCTTGGCACCGGGACAGTCGGGGACCCAGTACTTC. Full variable domain (missing parts from reference TRBV5-6 and TRBJ2-5): DAGVTQSPTHLIKTRGQQVTLRCSPKSGHDTVSWYQQALGQGPQFIFQYYEEEERQRGNFPDRFSGHQFPNYSSELNVNALLLGDSALYLCASSLAPGQSGTQYFGPGTRLLVL.

This chain joins TRBV4-1 and TRBJ2-7, with D possibly TRBD1 on 5 matching bases. Germline V gives CDR1 MGHRA, CDR2 YSYEKL. This CDR3 contains 11 residues. Between the trimmed V and J ends, which lost 3 bases and 7 bases, there was a span of 7 bases. The CDR3 sequence: CASSQYREQYF. The CDR3 DNA sequence: TGCGCCAGCAGCCAGTACAGGGAGCAGTACTTC.

The chain uses TRBV9 and TRBJ1-2; D is unresolved. Trimming took off 4 bases at V and 0 bases at J, with 13 bases between the two ends. The CDR3 runs 15 residues. The V gene's germline CDR1 is SGDLS and CDR2 YYNGEE. CDR3 in amino acids: CASSPSGPTNYGYTF. The CDR3 DNA reads TGTGCCAGCAGCCCCTCAGGCCCCACTAACTATGGCTACACCTTC.

The chain recombines TRBV7-9 with TRBJ2-3; possibly TRBD2 for D (6 bases). This CDR3 has 15 residues. The V and J ends lost 0 bases and 0 bases respectively, with 7 bases between them. Germline loops: CDR1 SEHNR, CDR2 FQNEAQ (reference sequence). In nucleotides, the CDR3 is TGTGCCAGCAGCTTAGCGGGGGGTAGCACAGATACGCAGTATTTT. Translation: CASSLAGGSTDTQYF.

The CDR3 sequence: CASRPDRVNEQFF. DNA of the CDR3: TGTGCCAGCAGACCCGACAGGGTGAATGAGCAGTTCTTC. The chain carries TRBV27 and TRBJ2-1; 7 nucleotides match TRBD1. With 6 bases clipped from V and 7 bases from J, the junction kept 6 bases outside the gene matches. This CDR3 has 13 amino acids. In germline, CDR1 is MNHEY, CDR2 SMNVEV (reference sequence).

The V gene is TRBV6-5, the J gene TRBJ1-1; a possible D gene is TRBD1 (5 bases). Germline assignment: CDR1 MNHEY and CDR2 SVGAGI. The CDR3 is 13 residues long. V dropped 6 bases and J dropped 4 bases, with 12 bases sitting between them. The CDR3 loop is CASSQGPGTEAFF. CDR3 bases: TGTGCCAGCAGCCAGGGACCAGGCACTGAAGCTTTCTTT.

V gene TRBV10-3 combines with J gene TRBJ1-1; the D gene is possibly TRBD1 (5 bases). The CDR3 runs to 13 residues. V lost 10 bases and J 0 bases, leaving 12 bases between the germline ends. CDR1 is ENHRY, CDR2 SYGVKD, per germline. CDR3 region: CATWMGLNTEAFF. The CDR3 DNA is TGTGCCACCTGGATGGGGCTGAACACTGAAGCTTTCTTT.

V usage is TRBV18 and J usage is TRBJ1-4; D gene ambiguous. The germline V gene has CDR1 KGHSH and CDR2 LQKENI. V lost 1 base and J 0 bases, leaving 9 bases between the germline ends. There are 16 residues in the CDR3. CDR3 residues: CASSPQGSTTNEKLFF. The CDR3 nucleotides read TGTGCCAGCTCACCACAGGGTTCCACAACTAATGAAAAACTGTTTTTT.